These 2 T cell receptor beta chains came from one sample sequenced in a study of T-cell reconstitution after alpha-beta-depleted transplantation in children. TCRbeta library construction was performed incorporating unique molecular identifiers. Using its own MiXCR run on the PCR reads, TCRdb lists one record per CDR3 protein. Here the sample spans about 870,000 distinct CDR3 sequences, 16% being singletons. The sequencing used PBMCs, mostly from graft donor cells, collected 360 days after TCRalphabeta/CD19-depleted stem cell transplant. The receptor source for this set is a male patient younger than 18 who had a stem cell transplant for acute lymphoblastic leukemia, so the T cells may come from the graft donor.

CDR3 in DNA: TGCAGTGCTAGAGATGCCGGCAAGAACACCGGGGAGCTGTTTTTT. Translation: CSARDAGKNTGELFF. V is TRBV20-1 and J is TRBJ2-2; no reliable D call. The CDR3 is made up of 15 amino acids. Germline loops: CDR1 DFQATT, CDR2 SNEGSKA (reference sequence). Trimming removed 0 bases at V and 1 base at J, with 9 bases between.

This sequence joins TRBV12-3 or TRBV12-4 and TRBJ2-2; 10 bases match TRBD1. V dropped 4 bases and J dropped 2; count of bases not matched to a gene: 7. The CDR3 extends over 17 amino acids. DNA of the CDR3: TGTGCCAGCAGTTCCGGACAGGGGGGACCCAACACCGGGGAGCTGTTTTTT. Translated, it gives CASSSGQGGPNTGELFF.